These 29 T cell receptor beta chains share one sample of origin, sequenced in a study of Ad26.COV2.S vaccination and SARS-CoV-2 variants. The protocol was immunoSEQ multiplex PCR, while the TCRdb copy is restricted to in-frame clones and leaves out a portion. The data show 300,000 to 500,000 clones, around 85% seen once. Stated treatment: approximately 18 received Ad26.COV2.S at low or high dose, single or two shots; 5 received placebo; per-sample allocation not given. Sample collection was performed on day 63 after the first vaccine or placebo injection. The specimen comprised peripheral blood, sampled in a trial of Ad26.COV2.S vaccine versus placebo. The receptors were gathered from a person between 18 and 60 years old who received the Ad26.COV2.S COVID-19 vaccine or a placebo.

In its sample, this clone was seen a few times. This chain links TRBV6-2 or TRBV6-3 with TRBJ2-5, with TRBD1 as a possible D gene (6 bases). V was clipped by 3 bases and J by 5 bases, with 13 bases between them. Looked up from germline, CDR1 is MNHEY and CDR2 is SVGEGT. This CDR3 region has 14 residues. CDR3 coding DNA: TGTGCCAGCAGTTATGGCAGGGGCTTGGAGACCCAGTACTTC. Encoded protein: CASSYGRGLETQYF.

The chain joins TRBV4-1 to TRBJ2-1, with TRBD2 identical over 7 bases. Germline lookup yields CDR1 MGHRA and CDR2 YSYEKL. The trim removed 1 base at V and 6 bases at J, leaving 9 bases unmatched. The CDR3 runs 16 residues. The CDR3 loop reads CASSQAGLTSSNEQFF. The DNA of the CDR3 is TGCGCCAGCAGCCAAGCCGGCTTGACTAGCTCCAATGAGCAGTTCTTC.

The chain combines TRBV5-1 with TRBJ1-5; D possibly corresponds to TRBD1 (5 bases). V was pared by 0 bases and J by 1 base, with 8 bases between. The CDR3 sequence is 15 residues long. The germline V gene has CDR1 SGHRS and CDR2 YFSETQ. CDR3 nucleotide sequence: TGCGCCAGCAGCTTGGATGGGGCAAGCAATCAGCCCCAGCATTTT. It yields the protein CASSLDGASNQPQHF.

This clone was counted at least ten times. The chain is built from TRBV19 and TRBJ1-2; 7 nucleotides align to TRBD1. CDR3 size: 13 residues. CDR1 and CDR2 from the germline V gene are LNHDA and SQIVND (reference sequence). V lost 6 bases to trimming and J lost 4 bases; unmatched junction nucleotides: 5. CDR3 residues: CASSLQGIYGYTF. The CDR3 coding sequence is TGTGCCAGTAGCCTACAGGGGATCTATGGCTACACCTTC.

The gene calls are TRBV19 and TRBJ1-3; unclear D gene. V shed 6 bases and J shed 3 bases, with 21 bases lying between them. The CDR3 has 17 residues. Germline V gene sequence: CDR1 LNHDA, CDR2 SQIVND (reference sequence). This CDR3 reads CASSPFKFLGFGNTIYF. Here the CDR3 DNA reads TGTGCCAGTAGCCCTTTCAAATTTTTGGGGTTTGGAAACACCATATATTTT.

This chain joins TRBV3-1 (or the pseudogene TRBV3-2) and TRBJ1-4; possible D gene TRBD1, 5 bases. V was clipped by 5 bases and J by 5 bases, with 12 bases between them. This CDR3 has 14 residues. Germline values: CDR1 LGHDT, CDR2 YNNKEL (reference sequence). The CDR3, as DNA: TGTGCCAGCAGCGCCCAGACAGACAATGAAAAACTGTTTTTT. The encoded protein is CASSAQTDNEKLFF.

The chain uses TRBV6-5 and TRBJ1-6, with 7 bases matching TRBD1. CDR3 length equals 15 residues. The V and J ends lost 5 bases and 6 bases, in that order; junction bases with no gene match: 7. The germline CDR1 and CDR2 sequences are MNHEY and SVGAGI. The CDR3 is CASSRGGQVNSPLHF. The CDR3 coding sequence is TGTGCCAGCAGTCGGGGCGGACAGGTTAATTCACCCCTCCACTTT.

This clone was found a few times. CDR3 nucleotides: TGTGCCACTCCCGGGACAGGGTCCTACGAGCAGTACTTC. Its protein is CATPGTGSYEQYF. This chain connects TRBV6-5 to TRBJ2-7; 9 bases line up with TRBD1. The CDR3 is 13 amino acids. The J segment lost 1 base and the V segment lost 10 bases, leaving 5 bases of the junction unmatched. Germline CDR1 reads MNHEY; CDR2 reads SVGAGI.

CDR3 nucleotides: TGTGCCAGCAGTTCCCGGTCGGGGCGCGGGAATATGAGGGACACCTTC. This translates into CASSSRSGRGNMRDTF. The rearrangement joins TRBV6-5 to TRBJ1-2; possibly TRBD1 for D (5 bases). The V gene lost 4 bases and the J gene lost 12 bases, with 27 bases spanning the gap. This CDR3 spans 16 amino acids. Germline V gene sequence: CDR1 MNHEY, CDR2 SVGAGI.

J is TRBJ1-1 and V is TRBV6-1, with unresolved D. Between the trimmed V and J ends, which lost 1 base and 0 bases, there was a span of 9 bases. The CDR3 loop spans 15 amino acids. Germline loops: CDR1 MNHNS, CDR2 SASEGT. In DNA form, the CDR3 reads TGTGCCAGCAGTGAAGGATGGGTTATGAACACTGAAGCTTTCTTT. This gives the protein CASSEGWVMNTEAFF.

The V call is TRBV5-4, the J call TRBJ2-5; D possibly corresponds to TRBD2 (5 bases). Germline V gives CDR1 SGHNT, CDR2 YYREEE (reference sequence). This CDR3 is 16 amino acids long. Trimming cost V 1 base and J 2 bases, with 15 bases left between them. CDR3 sequence (DNA): TGTGCCAGCAGCTTGCTGTACGGGGAGATTCAAGAGACCCAGTACTTC. Its translation is CASSLLYGEIQETQYF.

J is TRBJ1-2 and V is TRBV10-3, with 8 bases that match TRBD1. The CDR3 spans 13 residues. V gave up 3 bases and J gave up 4 bases; unmatched junction bases: 1. The germline V gene has CDR1 ENHRY and CDR2 SYGVKD. DNA of the CDR3: TGTGCCATCAGTGATGGACAGGGCTATGGCTACACCTTC. Protein: CAISDGQGYGYTF.

The chain couples TRBV5-1 to TRBJ1-1, with D unclear. Trimming cost V 0 bases and J 1 base, with 7 bases left between them. Germline V gene data show CDR1 as SGHRS and CDR2 as YFSETQ. The CDR3 covers 14 residues. CDR3 nucleotides: TGCGCCAGCAGCTTGGTTATCGAGAACACTGAAGCTTTCTTT. It specifies CASSLVIENTEAFF.

The J gene is TRBJ2-7, the V gene TRBV7-9; D gene uncertain. CDR3 length: 15 amino acids. Germline V CDR1 and CDR2: SEHNR, FQNEAQ (reference sequence). V was clipped by 0 bases and J by 6 bases, with 15 bases between them. In DNA, the CDR3 is TGTGCCAGCAGCTTAGCGCTGATGGGGATGGTCGAGCAGTACTTC. Amino acid sequence: CASSLALMGMVEQYF.

The V and J genes are TRBV4-1 and TRBJ2-1; no reliable D call. The CDR3 runs 15 residues. Germline-derived CDR1 and CDR2 are MGHRA and YSYEKL. The V and J ends lost 0 bases and 7 bases respectively, with 13 bases between them. CDR3 nucleotides: TGCGCCAGCAGCCAAGACGCAGGTTATCTAAATGAGCAGTTCTTC. It codes for CASSQDAGYLNEQFF.

V usage is TRBV27 and J usage is TRBJ2-1, with 8 bases aligning to TRBD1. This CDR3 is built from 12 residues. Germline V gives CDR1 MNHEY, CDR2 SMNVEV (reference sequence). V lost 6 bases, J lost 9 bases, and 4 bases stayed unmatched. The CDR3 protein is CASSDRGREQFF. The CDR3 nucleotides are TGTGCCAGCAGCGACAGGGGACGTGAGCAGTTCTTC.

This chain joins TRBV4-3 and TRBJ1-3, with TRBD1 as a possible D gene (6 bases). Looked up from germline, CDR1 is LGHNA and CDR2 is YSLEER. V shed 1 base and J shed 7 bases, with 11 bases lying between them. The CDR3 covers 14 residues. In DNA form, the CDR3 reads TGCGCCAGCAGCCAAGCTCATAGGGGGAACACCATATATTTT. Translating gives CASSQAHRGNTIYF.

The gene calls are TRBV5-5 and TRBJ2-7; no clear D. Germline V gene sequence: CDR1 SGHKS, CDR2 YYEKEE (reference sequence). Trimming stripped 2 bases from V and 6 bases from J, with 9 bases between. CDR3 size: 12 residues. This chain's CDR3 is CASSFSEFEQYF. CDR3 coding DNA: TGTGCCAGCAGCTTTTCTGAATTCGAGCAGTACTTC. Looking up the rest from reference TRBV5-5 and TRBJ2-7 gives the full variable domain: DAGVTQSPTHLIKTRGQQVTLRCSPISGHKSVSWYQQVLGQGPQFIFQYYEKEERGRGNFPDRFSARQFPNYSSELNVNALLLGDSALYLCASSFSEFEQYFGPGTRLTVT.

The chain has TRBV19 and TRBJ1-2, with 8 bases aligning to TRBD1. Per germline, CDR1 LNHDA and CDR2 SQIVND (reference sequence). The V segment lost 3 bases and the J segment 4 bases; nucleotides outside the gene matches: 13. The CDR3 length is 17 residues. The CDR3 bases are TGTGCCAGTAGTATTGGACAGGGCCGAACTACCCTCTATGGCTACACCTTC. This gives the protein CASSIGQGRTTLYGYTF.

The chain employs TRBV7-2 and TRBJ2-1; no firm D call. CDR3 size: 13 residues. Germline CDR1 SGHTA, CDR2 FQGNSA. Trimming stripped 5 bases from V and 4 bases from J, with 9 bases between. The CDR3 nucleotides are TGTGCCAGCAGCGTCGTCGGGTACAATGAGCAGTTCTTC. It translates to CASSVVGYNEQFF.

CDR3 DNA sequence: TGTGCCAGCAGCTTAGCGGGGGGGAAGGAGTATACGCAGTATTTT. Translated: CASSLAGGKEYTQYF. This chain links TRBV11-1 with TRBJ2-3, with 7 bases that match TRBD2. The V segment lost 0 bases and the J segment 7 bases; nucleotides outside the gene matches: 7. The germline CDR1 and CDR2 sequences are SGHAT and FQDESV (reference sequence). This CDR3 comprises 15 residues.

The V gene is TRBV2, the J gene TRBJ1-1; possibly TRBD1 for D (5 bases). The V end was cut by 6 bases, the J end by 1 base, with 9 bases between. The CDR3 loop spans 13 amino acids. Germline-derived CDR1 and CDR2 are SNHLY and FYNNEI. DNA for the CDR3: TGTGCCAGCAGACTGGACACGAACACTGAAGCTTTCTTT. Amino acids: CASRLDTNTEAFF.

V usage is TRBV9 and J usage is TRBJ1-4; D is unclear. V was trimmed by 3 bases and J by 5 bases, leaving 14 bases between them. The CDR3 is 15 residues long. CDR1 and CDR2 from the germline V gene are SGDLS and YYNGEE. CDR3 residues: CASSAKDGLNEKLFF. DNA of the CDR3: TGTGCCAGCAGCGCCAAGGACGGATTGAATGAAAAACTGTTTTTT.

This chain uses TRBV15 with TRBJ2-4; D is uncertain. Per germline, CDR1 LNHNV and CDR2 YYDKDF (reference sequence). The CDR3 length is 12 residues. Trimming removed 0 bases at V and 9 bases at J, with 6 bases between. This CDR3 is CATSRDVSIQYF. The DNA of the CDR3 is TGTGCCACCAGCAGAGATGTCAGCATTCAGTACTTC.

The gene calls are TRBV15 and TRBJ2-1; D possibly corresponds to TRBD2 (5 bases). With 3 bases removed from V and 7 bases from J, the gap between germline ends came to 13 bases. The CDR3 is 14 amino acids. CDR1 is LNHNV and CDR2 is YYDKDF in the germline V gene (reference sequence). DNA for the CDR3: TGTGCCACCAGCAGGGACCGGGGTGGTAATGAGCAGTTCTTC. It codes for CATSRDRGGNEQFF.

CDR3 coding DNA: TGCGCCAGCAGCGCCCGGGTCCTTCGATCCTACGAGCAGTACTTC. This codes for CASSARVLRSYEQYF. This chain uses TRBV5-1 with TRBJ2-7; D gene uncertain. Looked up from germline, CDR1 is SGHRS and CDR2 is YFSETQ. V lost 4 bases, J lost 1 base, and 15 bases lay in between. CDR3 length: 15 amino acids.

The gene calls are TRBV7-9 and TRBJ2-7; D call uncertain. V was cut by 5 bases and J by 2 bases, with 16 bases left in between. Germline CDR1 is SEHNR and CDR2 is FQNEAQ (reference sequence). This CDR3 is built from 15 residues. The CDR3 DNA reads as TGTGCCAGCAGCCAGAGGAGTCAAGGAACCTACGAGCAGTACTTC. It translates to CASSQRSQGTYEQYF.

This clone was recorded once. DNA for the CDR3: TGTGCCAGCAGTTCAGGACAGGCCTATGGCTACACCTTC. Amino acids: CASSSGQAYGYTF. The chain has TRBV12-3 or TRBV12-4 and TRBJ1-2; 7 bases are a match to TRBD1. V shed 4 bases, J shed 4 bases, and the junction held 3 bases outside the gene matches. The CDR3 extends over 13 amino acids.

Regarding this clone: It is unclear where the CDR3 begins or ends on the DNA, so no DNA is shown, and the CDR3 is as TCRdb lists it. J is TRBJ2-5 and V is TRBV7-2. The CDR3 has 13 residues if both end residues are counted. Per germline, CDR1 SGHTA and CDR2 FQGNSA. Here the CDR3 reads CASSFGAGETQYF.